The sequence of this T cell receptor (beta chain) was determined in a study of a mutant IDH1 vaccine in newly diagnosed glioma. Study-wide context: In weeks 1, 3, 5, 7, 11, 15, 19 and 23, patients were vaccinated. Commencement of vaccination occurred 4-6 weeks following radiotherapy alone, or concurrently with temozolomide cycles. Earlier care involved radiotherapy, temozolomide, or both, and the majority received both. Study results and limitations: The study observed vaccine-induced immune responses in roughly 95% of patients.

Germline V gene sequence: CDR1 MRHNA, CDR2 SNTAGT. This CDR3 has 15 amino acids. The V gene lost 3 bases and the J gene lost 5 bases, with 13 bases spanning the gap. TCRdb's table, derived via immunoSEQ multiplex PCR, lists solely in-frame clones and lacks some. The sample contains under 150,000 clones, 85% to 90% of which appear only once. As to this clone: The target antigen is unknown.

This sample's time point: week 11, during vaccination. A 20-mer mutant IDH1 peptide at 300 ug was injected subcutaneously with topical imiquimod. The gene calls are TRBV6-4 and TRBJ1-4; D is undetermined. The TCR sequence derives from a woman aged 45-65 years with glioma. This specimen consisted of PBMCs, obtained from a glioma patient whose treatment included an IDH1 peptide vaccine. DNA of the CDR3: TGTGCCAGCAGTGAAGTGGGGTATCCAAATGAAAAACTGTTTTTT. Its protein is CASSEVGYPNEKLFF.